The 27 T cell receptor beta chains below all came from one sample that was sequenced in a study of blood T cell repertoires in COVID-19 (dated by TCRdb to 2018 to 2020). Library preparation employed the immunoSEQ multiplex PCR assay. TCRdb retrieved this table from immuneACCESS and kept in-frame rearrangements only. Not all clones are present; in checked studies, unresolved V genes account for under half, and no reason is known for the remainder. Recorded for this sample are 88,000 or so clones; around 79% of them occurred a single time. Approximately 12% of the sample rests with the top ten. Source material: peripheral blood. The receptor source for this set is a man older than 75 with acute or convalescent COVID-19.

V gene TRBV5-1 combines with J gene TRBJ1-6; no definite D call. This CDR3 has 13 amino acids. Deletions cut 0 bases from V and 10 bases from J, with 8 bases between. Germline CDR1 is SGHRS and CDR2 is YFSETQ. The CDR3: CASSLDGSSPLHF. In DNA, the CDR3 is TGCGCCAGCAGCTTGGATGGGAGCTCACCCCTCCACTTT.

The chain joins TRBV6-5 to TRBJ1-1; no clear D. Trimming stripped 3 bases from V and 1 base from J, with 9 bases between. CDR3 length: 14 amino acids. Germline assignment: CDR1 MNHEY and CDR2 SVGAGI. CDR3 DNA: TGTGCCAGCAGTTATGAGGCGAAGAACACTGAAGCTTTCTTT. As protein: CASSYEAKNTEAFF.

This chain's CDR3 is CASSEQKQYF. For the CDR3, the DNA is TGTGCCAGCAGTGAACAGAAGCAGTACTTC. This rearrangement joins TRBV2 to TRBJ2-7; D remains ambiguous. Germline assignment: CDR1 SNHLY and CDR2 FYNNEI. The CDR3 covers 10 residues. Trimming left V 2 bases short and J 8 bases short, with 4 bases between.

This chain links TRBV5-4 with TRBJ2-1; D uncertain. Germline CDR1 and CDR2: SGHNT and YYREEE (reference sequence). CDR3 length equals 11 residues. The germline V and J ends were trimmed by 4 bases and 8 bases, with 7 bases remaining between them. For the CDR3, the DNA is TGTGCCAGCAGCCAAAACTATGAGCAGTTCTTC. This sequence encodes CASSQNYEQFF. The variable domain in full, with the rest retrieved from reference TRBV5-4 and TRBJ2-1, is ETGVTQSPTHLIKTRGQQVTLRCSSQSGHNTVSWYQQALGQGPQFIFQYYREEENGRGNFPPRFSGLQFPNYSSELNVNALELDDSALYLCASSQNYEQFFGPGTRLTVL.

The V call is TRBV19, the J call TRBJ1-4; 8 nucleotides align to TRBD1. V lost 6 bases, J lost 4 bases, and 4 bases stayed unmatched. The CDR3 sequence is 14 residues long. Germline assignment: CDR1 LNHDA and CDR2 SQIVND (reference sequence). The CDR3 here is CASSRTGFNEKLFF. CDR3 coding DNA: TGTGCCAGTAGCCGGACAGGGTTTAATGAAAAACTGTTTTTT.

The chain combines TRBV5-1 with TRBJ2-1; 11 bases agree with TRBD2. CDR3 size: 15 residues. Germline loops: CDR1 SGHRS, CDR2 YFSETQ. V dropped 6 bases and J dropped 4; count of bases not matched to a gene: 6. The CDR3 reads CASTPTSGVYNEQFF. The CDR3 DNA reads TGCGCCAGCACCCCGACTAGCGGGGTGTACAATGAGCAGTTCTTC.

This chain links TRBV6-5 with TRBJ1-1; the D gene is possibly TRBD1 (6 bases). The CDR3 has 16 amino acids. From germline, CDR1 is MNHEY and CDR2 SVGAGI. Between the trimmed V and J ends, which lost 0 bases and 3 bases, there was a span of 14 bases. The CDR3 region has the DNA TGTGCCAGCAGTTACTCGCTGCGGGGGGCGGACACTGAAGCTTTCTTT. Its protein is CASSYSLRGADTEAFF.

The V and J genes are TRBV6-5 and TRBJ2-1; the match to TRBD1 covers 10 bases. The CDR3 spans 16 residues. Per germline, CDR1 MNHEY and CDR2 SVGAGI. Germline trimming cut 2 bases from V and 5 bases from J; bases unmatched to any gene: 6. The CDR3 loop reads CASSYPPDRGNNEQFF. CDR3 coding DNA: TGTGCCAGCAGTTACCCCCCGGACAGGGGGAACAATGAGCAGTTCTTC.

The CDR3 DNA reads TGTGCCAGCAGAGACGGCCCTGGCGGGGAGACGAACACCGGGGAGCTGTTTTTT. The encoded protein is CASRDGPGGETNTGELFF. The chain carries TRBV5-8 and TRBJ2-2; tentatively, D is TRBD2 (6 bases). The length of the CDR3 is 18 residues. The germline V gene has CDR1 SGHTS and CDR2 YDEGEE. Trimming pared 5 bases from V and 0 bases from J, leaving 20 bases between.

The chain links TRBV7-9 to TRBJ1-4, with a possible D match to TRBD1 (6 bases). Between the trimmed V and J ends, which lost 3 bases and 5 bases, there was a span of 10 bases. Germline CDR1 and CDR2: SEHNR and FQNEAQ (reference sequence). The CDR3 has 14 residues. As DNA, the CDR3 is TGTGCCAGCAGCTTGGACAGCGCCAATGAAAAACTGTTTTTT. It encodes CASSLDSANEKLFF.

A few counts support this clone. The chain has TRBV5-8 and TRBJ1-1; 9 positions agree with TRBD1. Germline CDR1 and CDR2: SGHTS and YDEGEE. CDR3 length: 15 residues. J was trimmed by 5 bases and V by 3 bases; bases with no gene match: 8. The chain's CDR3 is CASSSDRGSGTEAFF. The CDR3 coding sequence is TGTGCCAGCAGCTCGGACAGGGGATCGGGAACTGAAGCTTTCTTT.

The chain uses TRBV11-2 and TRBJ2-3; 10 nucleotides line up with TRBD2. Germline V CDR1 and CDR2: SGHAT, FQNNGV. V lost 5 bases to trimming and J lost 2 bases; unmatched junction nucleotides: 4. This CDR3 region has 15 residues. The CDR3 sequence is CASSPLAGDTDTQYF. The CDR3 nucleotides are TGTGCCAGCAGCCCTCTAGCGGGGGACACAGATACGCAGTATTTT.

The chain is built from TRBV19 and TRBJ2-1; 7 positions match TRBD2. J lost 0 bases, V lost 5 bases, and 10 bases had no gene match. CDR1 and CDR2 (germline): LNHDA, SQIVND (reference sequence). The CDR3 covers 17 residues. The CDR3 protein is CASSSRQRGSSYNEQFF. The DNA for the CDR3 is TGTGCCAGTAGTTCTCGTCAGCGGGGTAGCTCCTACAATGAGCAGTTCTTC.

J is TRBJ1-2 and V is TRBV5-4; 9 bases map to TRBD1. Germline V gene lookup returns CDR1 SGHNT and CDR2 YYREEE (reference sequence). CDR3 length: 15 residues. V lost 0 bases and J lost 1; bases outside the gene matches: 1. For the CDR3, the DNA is TGTGCCAGCAGCTTGGCGGACAGGGGTAACTATGGCTACACCTTC. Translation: CASSLADRGNYGYTF. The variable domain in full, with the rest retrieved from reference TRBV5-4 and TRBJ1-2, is ETGVTQSPTHLIKTRGQQVTLRCSSQSGHNTVSWYQQALGQGPQFIFQYYREEENGRGNFPPRFSGLQFPNYSSELNVNALELDDSALYLCASSLADRGNYGYTFGSGTRLTVV.

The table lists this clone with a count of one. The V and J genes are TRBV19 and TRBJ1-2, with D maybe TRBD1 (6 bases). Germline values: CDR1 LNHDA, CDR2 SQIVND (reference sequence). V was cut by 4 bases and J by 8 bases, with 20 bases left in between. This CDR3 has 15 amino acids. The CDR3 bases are TGTGCCAGTAGTAAAAAACAGGGCGCGTCGAGGGGCTACACCTTC. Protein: CASSKKQGASRGYTF.

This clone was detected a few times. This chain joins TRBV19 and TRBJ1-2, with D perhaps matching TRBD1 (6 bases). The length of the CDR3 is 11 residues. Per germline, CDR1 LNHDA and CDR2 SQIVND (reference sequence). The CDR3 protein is CATAQGYGYTF. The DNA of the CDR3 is TGTGCGACAGCACAGGGCTATGGCTACACCTTC.

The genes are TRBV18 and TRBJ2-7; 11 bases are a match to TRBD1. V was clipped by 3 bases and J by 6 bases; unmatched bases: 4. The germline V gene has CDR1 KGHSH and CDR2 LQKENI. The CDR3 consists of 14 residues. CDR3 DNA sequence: TGTGCCAGCTCACCCTCGGGACAGGGGGTCGAGCAGTACTTC. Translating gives CASSPSGQGVEQYF. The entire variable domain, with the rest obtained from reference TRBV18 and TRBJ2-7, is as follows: NAGVMQNPRHLVRRRGQEARLRCSPMKGHSHVYWYRQLPEEGLKFMVYLQKENIIDESGMPKERFSAEFPKEGPSILRIQQVVRGDSAAYFCASSPSGQGVEQYFGPGTRLTVT.

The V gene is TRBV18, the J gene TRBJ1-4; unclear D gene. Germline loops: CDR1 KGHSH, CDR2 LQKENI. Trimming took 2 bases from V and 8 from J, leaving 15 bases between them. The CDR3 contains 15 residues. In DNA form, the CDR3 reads TGTGCCAGCTCACCATTTTCCCCGGAGGGCGAAAAACTGTTTTTT. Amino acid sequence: CASSPFSPEGEKLFF.

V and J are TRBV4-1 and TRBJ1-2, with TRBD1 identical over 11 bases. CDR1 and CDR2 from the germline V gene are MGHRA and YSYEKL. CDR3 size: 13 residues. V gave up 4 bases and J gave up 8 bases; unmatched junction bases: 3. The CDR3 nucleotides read TGCGCCAGCAGCCGAGGGACAGGGGGAGGCTACACCTTC. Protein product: CASSRGTGGGYTF.

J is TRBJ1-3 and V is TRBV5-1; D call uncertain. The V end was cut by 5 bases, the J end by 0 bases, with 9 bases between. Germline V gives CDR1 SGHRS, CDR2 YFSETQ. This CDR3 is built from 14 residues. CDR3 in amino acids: CASSYAGSGNTIYF. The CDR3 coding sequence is TGCGCCAGCAGTTACGCAGGCTCTGGAAACACCATATATTTT.

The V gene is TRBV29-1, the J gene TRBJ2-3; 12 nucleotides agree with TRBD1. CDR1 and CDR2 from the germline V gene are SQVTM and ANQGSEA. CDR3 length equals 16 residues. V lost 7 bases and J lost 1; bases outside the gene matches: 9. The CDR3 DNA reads TGCAGCGGATTTCCGGGACAGGGGGCTGGCACAGATACGCAGTATTTT. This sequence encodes CSGFPGQGAGTDTQYF.

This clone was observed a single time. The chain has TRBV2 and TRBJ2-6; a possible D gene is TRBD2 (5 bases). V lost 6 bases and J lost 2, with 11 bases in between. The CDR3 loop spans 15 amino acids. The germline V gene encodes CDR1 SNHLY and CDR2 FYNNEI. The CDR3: CASRVEGAGANVLTF. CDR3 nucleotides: TGTGCCAGCAGGGTAGAGGGTGCTGGGGCCAACGTCCTGACTTTC.

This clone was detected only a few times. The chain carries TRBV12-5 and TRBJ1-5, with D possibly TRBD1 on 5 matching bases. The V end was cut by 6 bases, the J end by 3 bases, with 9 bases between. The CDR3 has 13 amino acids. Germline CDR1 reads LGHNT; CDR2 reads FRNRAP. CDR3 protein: CASGDSYNQPQHF. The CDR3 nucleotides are TGTGCTAGTGGAGACAGCTACAATCAGCCCCAGCATTTT.

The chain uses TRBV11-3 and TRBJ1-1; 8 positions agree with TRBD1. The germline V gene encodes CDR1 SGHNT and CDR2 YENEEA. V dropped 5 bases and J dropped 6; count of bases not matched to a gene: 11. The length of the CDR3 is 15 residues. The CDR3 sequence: CASSPDGQGVSEAFF. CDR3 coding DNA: TGTGCCAGCAGCCCCGATGGACAGGGAGTATCTGAAGCTTTCTTT.

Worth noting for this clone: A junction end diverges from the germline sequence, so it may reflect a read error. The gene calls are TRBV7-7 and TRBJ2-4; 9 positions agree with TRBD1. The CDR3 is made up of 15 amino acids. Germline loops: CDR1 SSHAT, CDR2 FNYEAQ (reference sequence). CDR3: CASSRPGTGTNIQYF. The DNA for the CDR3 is TGTGCTAGCAGCCGCCCCGGGACAGGGACAAACATTCAGTACTTC.

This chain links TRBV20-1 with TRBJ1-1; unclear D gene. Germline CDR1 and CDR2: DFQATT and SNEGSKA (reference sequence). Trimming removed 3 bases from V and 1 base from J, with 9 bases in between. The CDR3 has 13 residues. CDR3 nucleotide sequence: TGCAGTGCTAGTTTCTTCGGGAACACTGAAGCTTTCTTT. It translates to CSASFFGNTEAFF.

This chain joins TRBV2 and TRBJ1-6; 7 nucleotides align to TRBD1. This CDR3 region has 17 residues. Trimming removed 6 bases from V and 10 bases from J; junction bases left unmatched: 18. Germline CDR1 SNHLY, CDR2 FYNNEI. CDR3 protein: CASRRTGLRRLASPLHF. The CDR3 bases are TGTGCCAGCAGACGGACAGGCCTTCGTCGGTTGGCGTCACCCCTCCACTTT. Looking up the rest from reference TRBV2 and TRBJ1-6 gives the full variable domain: EPEVTQTPSHQVTQMGQEVILRCVPISNHLYFYWYRQILGQKVEFLVSFYNNEISEKSEIFDDQFSVERPDGSNFTLKIRSTKLEDSAMYFCASRRTGLRRLASPLHFGNGTRLTVT.